These 18 T cell receptor beta chains originate from one sample sequenced in a study of blood T cell repertoires in COVID-19. Some clones are missing from TCRdb's copy, which holds only in-frame ones; the method was immunoSEQ multiplex PCR. The sample has around 200,000 clones, roughly nine tenths seen once. Sequencing used peripheral blood. These receptor sequences come from a man aged 65 to 79 with active or convalescent COVID-19.

This chain joins TRBV6-5 and TRBJ1-2, with TRBD1 matching 7 bases. The CDR3 consists of 13 residues. After removal of 8 bases from V and 1 base from J, the junction contained 4 bases not matched to a gene. Germline CDR1 and CDR2: MNHEY and SVGAGI. DNA for the CDR3: TGTGCCAGCGGACGACAGGGTAACTATGGCTACACCTTC. This codes for CASGRQGNYGYTF.

The table lists this clone with a few counts. J is TRBJ1-6 and V is TRBV28; 8 nucleotides align to TRBD1. The CDR3 is 15 amino acids. The germline V gene has CDR1 MDHEN and CDR2 SYDVKM. After removal of 7 bases from V and 6 bases from J, the junction contained 8 bases not matched to a gene. The chain's CDR3 is CASKGYRGINSPLHF. For the CDR3, the DNA is TGTGCCAGCAAGGGCTACAGGGGGATTAATTCACCCCTCCACTTT.

V and J are TRBV7-2 and TRBJ2-2; the match to TRBD2 covers 7 bases. V was pared by 0 bases and J by 6 bases, with 4 bases of the junction left unmatched. CDR3 length: 15 residues. CDR1 is SGHTA, CDR2 FQGNSA, per germline. DNA for the CDR3: TGTGCCAGCAGCTTAGCGGCGGGAGAGGCCGGGGAGCTGTTTTTT. This encodes CASSLAAGEAGELFF.

There are many counts of this clone. This same CDR3 is encoded by further DNA sequences in the sample. The chain employs TRBV28 and TRBJ1-2, with D unclear. Germline-derived CDR1 and CDR2 are MDHEN and SYDVKM. The CDR3 has 15 amino acids. The V gene lost 4 bases and the J gene lost 3 bases, with 15 bases spanning the gap. As DNA, the CDR3 is TGTGCCAGCAGTTCGGACCGGGCCGGGGACTATGGCTACACCTTC. Translating gives CASSSDRAGDYGYTF.

The rearrangement joins TRBV5-1 to TRBJ2-2; D unclear. Deletions cut 1 base from V and 6 bases from J, with 10 bases between. Germline values: CDR1 SGHRS, CDR2 YFSETQ. This CDR3 has 14 residues. The CDR3 spells CASSLILAAGELFF. The CDR3 DNA sequence: TGCGCCAGCAGCTTGATTTTGGCGGCCGGGGAGCTGTTTTTT. Based on the CDR3 plus reference TRBV5-1 and TRBJ2-2, the full variable domain is KAGVTQTPRYLIKTRGQQVTLSCSPISGHRSVSWYQQTPGQGLQFLFEYFSETQRNKGNFPGRFSGRQFSNSRSEMNVSTLELGDSALYLCASSLILAAGELFFGEGSRLTVL.

The chain is built from TRBV24-1 and TRBJ1-2; D possibly corresponds to TRBD1 (6 bases). The CDR3 is made up of 18 amino acids. CDR1 is KGHDR and CDR2 is SFDVKD in the germline V gene. Trimming took 2 bases from V and 1 from J, leaving 19 bases between them. The CDR3 spells CATSDSAPGDIHNYGYTF. In DNA form, the CDR3 reads TGTGCCACCAGTGATTCCGCTCCAGGGGACATCCATAACTATGGCTACACCTTC.

The V and J genes are TRBV9 and TRBJ2-6, with TRBD2 matching over 9 bases. The length of the CDR3 is 20 residues. J gave up 0 bases and V 3 bases, and 13 bases lay outside the gene matches. Germline V gene lookup returns CDR1 SGDLS and CDR2 YYNGEE. The CDR3: CASSGLRGGARVSGANVLTF. The CDR3 bases are TGTGCCAGCAGCGGCCTCCGCGGGGGGGCACGAGTCTCTGGGGCCAACGTCCTGACTTTC. Variable domain in full (rest from reference TRBV9 and TRBJ2-6): DSGVTQTPKHLITATGQRVTLRCSPRSGDLSVYWYQQSLDQGLQFLIQYYNGEERAKGNILERFSAQQFPDLHSELNLSSLELGDSALYFCASSGLRGGARVSGANVLTFGAGSRLTVL.

The J gene is TRBJ1-1, the V gene TRBV15; D might be TRBD1 (6 bases). Trimming pared 3 bases from V and 1 base from J, leaving 9 bases between. The CDR3 is made up of 14 amino acids. Germline V gene lookup returns CDR1 LNHNV and CDR2 YYDKDF (reference sequence). The CDR3 sequence: CATSRGTSNTEAFF. The CDR3 nucleotides are TGTGCCACCAGCAGGGGGACATCGAACACTGAAGCTTTCTTT.

J is TRBJ1-4 and V is TRBV18; 8 bases agree with TRBD1. Germline CDR1 reads KGHSH; CDR2 reads LQKENI. The length of the CDR3 is 13 residues. The trim removed 5 bases at V and 7 bases at J, leaving 3 bases unmatched. DNA of the CDR3: TGTGCCAGCTCATCCGGACAGGGTGAAAAACTGTTTTTT. Translated, it gives CASSSGQGEKLFF.

This rearrangement joins TRBV6-5 to TRBJ1-6; the D is unclear. The CDR3 is made up of 14 amino acids. Germline loops: CDR1 MNHEY, CDR2 SVGAGI. Trimming pared 10 bases from V and 0 bases from J, leaving 10 bases between. The DNA of the CDR3 is TGTGCCACCCTAGATAGCTCCTATAATTCACCCCTCCACTTT. Translated: CATLDSSYNSPLHF.

J is TRBJ2-7 and V is TRBV7-8, with 9 positions matching TRBD1. V lost 5 bases and J lost 5; bases outside the gene matches: 10. The CDR3 is 15 amino acids. Germline values: CDR1 SGHVS, CDR2 FQNEAQ. CDR3 sequence reads: CASSHLQGALDEQYF. The DNA of the CDR3 is TGTGCCAGCAGCCACCTACAGGGGGCTCTCGACGAGCAGTACTTC. Full variable domain (remainder filled in from reference TRBV7-8 and TRBJ2-7): GAGVSQSPRYKVAKRGQDVALRCDPISGHVSLFWYQQALGQGPEFLTYFQNEAQLDKSGLPSDRFFAERPEGSVSTLKIQRTQQEDSAVYLCASSHLQGALDEQYFGPGTRLTVT.

This chain links TRBV27 with TRBJ1-6; D possibly corresponds to TRBD1 (6 bases). There are 16 residues in the CDR3. V was cut by 6 bases and J by 0 bases, with 12 bases left in between. Looked up from germline, CDR1 is MNHEY and CDR2 is SMNVEV (reference sequence). The CDR3 loop is CASRGQLLSYNSPLHF. CDR3 in DNA: TGTGCCAGCAGAGGACAGCTTCTCTCCTATAATTCACCCCTCCACTTT.

The chain uses TRBV12-3 or TRBV12-4 and TRBJ1-2; 7 bases line up with TRBD1. The CDR3 sequence is 13 residues long. With 5 bases clipped from V and 3 bases from J, the junction kept 3 bases outside the gene matches. The CDR3: CASSRTGDYGYTF. The CDR3 DNA reads as TGTGCCAGCAGTCGGACAGGAGACTATGGCTACACCTTC.

V and J are TRBV27 and TRBJ1-5; 8 bases fit TRBD1. The V gene's germline CDR1 is MNHEY and CDR2 SMNVEV (reference sequence). The CDR3 spans 18 residues. Unmatched junction bases numbered 14, after V lost 6 bases and J lost 1 base. The CDR3 sequence: CASSRYGTGWGSNQPQHF. As DNA, the CDR3 is TGTGCCAGCAGCCGATATGGGACAGGTTGGGGGAGCAATCAGCCCCAGCATTTT.

V is TRBV19 and J is TRBJ1-6; TRBD1 aligns across 7 bases. The V gene's germline CDR1 is LNHDA and CDR2 SQIVND (reference sequence). V gave up 6 bases and J gave up 16 bases; unmatched junction bases: 12. The CDR3 runs to 13 residues. The CDR3 sequence is CASSLRDSTVLHF. The CDR3 coding sequence is TGTGCCAGTAGCCTCCGGGACAGCACTGTTCTCCACTTT.

The V gene is TRBV6-1, the J gene TRBJ1-2; 9 nucleotides agree with TRBD1. Germline CDR1 and CDR2: MNHNS and SASEGT. Trimming cost V 0 bases and J 8 bases; bases outside gene matches: 19. This CDR3 contains 19 residues. The CDR3 region is CASSEALRGLDRGKRGYTF. The CDR3 DNA reads as TGTGCCAGCAGTGAAGCGCTTCGGGGGCTAGACAGGGGGAAACGGGGCTACACCTTC.

V gene TRBV5-1 combines with J gene TRBJ2-3, with TRBD2 matching 8 bases. Germline lookup yields CDR1 SGHRS and CDR2 YFSETQ. The V and J ends lost 4 bases and 0 bases, in that order; junction bases with no gene match: 4. CDR3 length: 15 amino acids. CDR3 nucleotides: TGCGCCAGCAGCAAACTAGCGGCTAGCACAGATACGCAGTATTTT. Translating gives CASSKLAASTDTQYF.

The J gene is TRBJ2-7, the V gene TRBV5-6; 9 bases align to TRBD1. The CDR3 spans 16 residues. Trimming removed 4 bases from V and 2 bases from J; junction bases left unmatched: 10. CDR1 and CDR2 (germline): SGHDT, YYEEEE. CDR3 bases: TGTGCCAGCAGCCGGCCGTGGGACAGGGCCACCTACGAGCAGTACTTC. This translates into CASSRPWDRATYEQYF.